The 2 T cell receptor beta chains reported below all come from one sample, sequenced in a study of blood T cell repertoires in COVID-19. The data were produced by immunoSEQ multiplex PCR, yet TCRdb's version contains in-frame clones alone and is incomplete. The data contain some 130,000 clones, approximately 82% of them singletons. Sequencing was carried out using peripheral blood. Receptors were obtained from a man aged 55 to 69 who had recovered from COVID-19.

This clone was detected only a few times. This chain joins TRBV19 and TRBJ2-1, with 12 bases aligning to TRBD2. CDR1 and CDR2 from the germline V gene are LNHDA and SQIVND (reference sequence). V lost 5 bases to trimming and J lost 4 bases; unmatched junction nucleotides: 3. This CDR3 contains 15 residues. The CDR3, as DNA: TGTGCCAGTAGTCAGCTAGCGGGAGGGTACAATGAGCAGTTCTTC. Amino acids: CASSQLAGGYNEQFF.

This clone was recorded only once. The chain employs TRBV30 and TRBJ1-4, with D hard to call. This CDR3 is built from 14 residues. Between the trimmed V and J ends, which lost 0 bases and 0 bases, there was a span of 5 bases. The V gene's germline CDR1 is GTSNPN and CDR2 SVGIG (reference sequence). CDR3 region: CAWSVLSTNEKLFF. The CDR3 region has the DNA TGTGCCTGGAGTGTTCTATCAACTAATGAAAAACTGTTTTTT.